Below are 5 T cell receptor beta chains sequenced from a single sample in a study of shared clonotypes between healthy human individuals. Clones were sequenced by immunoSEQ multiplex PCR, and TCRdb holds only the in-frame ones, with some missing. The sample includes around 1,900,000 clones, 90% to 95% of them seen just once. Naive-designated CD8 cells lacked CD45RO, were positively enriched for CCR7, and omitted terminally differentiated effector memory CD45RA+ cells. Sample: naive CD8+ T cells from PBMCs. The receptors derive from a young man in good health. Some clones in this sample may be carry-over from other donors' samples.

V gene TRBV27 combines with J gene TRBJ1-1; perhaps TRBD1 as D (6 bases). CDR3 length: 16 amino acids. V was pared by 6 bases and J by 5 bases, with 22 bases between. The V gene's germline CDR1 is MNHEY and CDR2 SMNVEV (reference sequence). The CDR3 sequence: CASSRTLRDKDTEAFF. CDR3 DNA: TGTGCCAGCAGCCGTACACTACGGGACAAGGATACTGAAGCTTTCTTT.

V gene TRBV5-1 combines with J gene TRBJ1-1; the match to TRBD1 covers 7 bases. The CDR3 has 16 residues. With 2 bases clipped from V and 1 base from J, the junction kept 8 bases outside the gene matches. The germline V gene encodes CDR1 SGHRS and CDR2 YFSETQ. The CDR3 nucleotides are TGCGCCAGCAGCTTACAACACAGGGGACCGAACACTGAAGCTTTCTTT. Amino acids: CASSLQHRGPNTEAFF.

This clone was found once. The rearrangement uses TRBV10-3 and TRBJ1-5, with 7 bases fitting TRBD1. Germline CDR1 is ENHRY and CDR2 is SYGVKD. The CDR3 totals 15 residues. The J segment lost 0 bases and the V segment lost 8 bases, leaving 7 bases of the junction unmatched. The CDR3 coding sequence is TGTGCCATCGGGGGGACAGTCTATAGCAATCAGCCCCAGCATTTT. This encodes CAIGGTVYSNQPQHF.

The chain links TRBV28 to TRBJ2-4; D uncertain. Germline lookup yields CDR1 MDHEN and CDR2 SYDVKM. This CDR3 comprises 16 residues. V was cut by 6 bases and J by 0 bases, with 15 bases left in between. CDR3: CASSPGGYLAKNIQYF. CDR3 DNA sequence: TGTGCCAGCAGCCCCGGTGGGTACCTAGCCAAAAACATTCAGTACTTC.

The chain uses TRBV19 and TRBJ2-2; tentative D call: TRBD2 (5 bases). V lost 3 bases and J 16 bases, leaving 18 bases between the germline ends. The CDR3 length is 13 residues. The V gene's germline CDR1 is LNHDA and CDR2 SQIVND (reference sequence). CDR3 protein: CASSMRGQILPFF. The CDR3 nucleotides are TGTGCCAGTAGTATGAGAGGGCAGATCCTCCCGTTTTTT.